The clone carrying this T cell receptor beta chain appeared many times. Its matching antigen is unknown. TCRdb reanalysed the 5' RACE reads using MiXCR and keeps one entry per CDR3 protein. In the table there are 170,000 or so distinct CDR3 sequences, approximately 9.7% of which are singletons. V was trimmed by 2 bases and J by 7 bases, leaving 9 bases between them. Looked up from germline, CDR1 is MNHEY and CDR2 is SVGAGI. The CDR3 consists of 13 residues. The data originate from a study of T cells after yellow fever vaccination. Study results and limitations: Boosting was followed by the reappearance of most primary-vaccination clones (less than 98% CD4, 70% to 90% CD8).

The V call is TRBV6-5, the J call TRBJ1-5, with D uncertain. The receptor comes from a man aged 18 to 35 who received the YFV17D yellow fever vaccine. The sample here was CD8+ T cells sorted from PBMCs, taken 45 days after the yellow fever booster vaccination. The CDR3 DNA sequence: TGTGCCAGCAGTTACCTAGGGAACCAGCCCCAGCATTTT. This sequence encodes CASSYLGNQPQHF.